These 24 T cell receptor beta chains were sequenced from one sample in a study of cytomegalovirus exposure and HLA in healthy donors. It was with 60 Vbeta and 13 Jbeta primers that the PCR ran. TCRdb's copy holds only in-frame clones and misses some; the assay was immunoSEQ multiplex PCR. Altogether fewer than 110,000 clones are present, 74% being singletons, with the ten largest covering approximately 14%. What was sequenced was PBMCs. Receptor source: a woman aged 40 to 49 in good health and CMV-seropositive.

The CDR3 is CASSGRGATEAFF. CDR3 in DNA: TGTGCCAGCAGTGGTAGGGGTGCCACTGAAGCTTTCTTT. This chain links TRBV2 with TRBJ1-1, with D maybe TRBD1 (5 bases). There are 13 residues in the CDR3. The V end lost 4 bases, the J end lost 4 bases, and 10 bases lay between the germline ends. The germline V gene encodes CDR1 SNHLY and CDR2 FYNNEI.

The chain combines TRBV27 with TRBJ2-1; 8 bases fit TRBD2. The length of the CDR3 is 15 residues. The germline CDR1 and CDR2 sequences are MNHEY and SMNVEV (reference sequence). The V segment lost 7 bases and the J segment 6 bases; nucleotides outside the gene matches: 11. The CDR3 loop reads CASTSGRGAINEQFF. CDR3 sequence (DNA): TGTGCCAGCACGTCCGGGCGGGGGGCTATCAATGAGCAGTTCTTC.

The gene calls are TRBV10-2 and TRBJ2-3; tentatively, D is TRBD2 (5 bases). This CDR3 has 13 residues. Trimming took off 6 bases at V and 3 bases at J, with 10 bases between the two ends. CDR1 WSHSY and CDR2 SAAADI come from the germline V gene. DNA of the CDR3: TGCGCCAGCAGGGGTAGGACTACAGATACGCAGTATTTT. This translates into CASRGRTTDTQYF.

The CDR3 is CASSFQGAGTEAFF. In DNA, the CDR3 is TGCGCCAGCAGCTTTCAGGGGGCGGGCACTGAAGCTTTCTTT. V gene TRBV5-1 combines with J gene TRBJ1-1; 8 nucleotides agree with TRBD1. The CDR3 is made up of 14 amino acids. The ends lost 2 bases at V and 4 bases at J; junction bases unmatched: 4. Germline loops: CDR1 SGHRS, CDR2 YFSETQ.

The chain uses TRBV7-3 and TRBJ2-3; possibly TRBD2 for D (6 bases). V was trimmed by 1 base and J by 4 bases, leaving 9 bases between them. Germline CDR1 SGHTA, CDR2 FQGTGA. This CDR3 is built from 14 residues. The CDR3 DNA reads as TGTGCCAGCAGCTTAAGCAGCGGGTCAGATACGCAGTATTTT. Its protein product is CASSLSSGSDTQYF.

The V and J genes are TRBV2 and TRBJ1-2; D not certain. This CDR3 spans 12 amino acids. The germline V gene has CDR1 SNHLY and CDR2 FYNNEI. V was shortened by 6 bases and J by 3 bases, with 8 bases between the two germline ends. The CDR3 is CASRQVDYGYTF. DNA for the CDR3: TGTGCCAGCAGGCAGGTTGACTATGGCTACACCTTC. Combining the CDR3 with reference TRBV2 and TRBJ1-2 gives the whole variable domain EPEVTQTPSHQVTQMGQEVILRCVPISNHLYFYWYRQILGQKVEFLVSFYNNEISEKSEIFDDQFSVERPDGSNFTLKIRSTKLEDSAMYFCASRQVDYGYTFGSGTRLTVV.

This rearrangement joins TRBV2 to TRBJ2-2; a weak D match, TRBD1 (5 bases). The germline gives CDR1 SNHLY, CDR2 FYNNEI. This CDR3 is built from 14 residues. Trimming stripped 5 bases from V and 7 bases from J, with 14 bases between. The CDR3 here is CASSLQGSVGELFF. DNA for the CDR3: TGTGCCAGCAGTCTTCAGGGTAGTGTCGGGGAGCTGTTTTTT.

The chain carries TRBV6-5 and TRBJ1-1; 7 nucleotides line up with TRBD1. Germline V lookup: CDR1 MNHEY, CDR2 SVGAGI. CDR3 length: 14 amino acids. Losses at the gene ends were 4 bases for V and 0 bases for J; bases not matched to a gene: 2. CDR3 DNA: TGTGCCAGCAGTTTCGACAGGGTGAACACTGAAGCTTTCTTT. It codes for CASSFDRVNTEAFF.

This chain connects TRBV9 to TRBJ2-5; 8 bases line up with TRBD1. CDR3 length equals 15 residues. The ends lost 0 bases at V and 0 bases at J; junction bases unmatched: 1. Germline CDR1 and CDR2: SGDLS and YYNGEE. CDR3 protein: CASSVGTGYQETQYF. In DNA, the CDR3 is TGTGCCAGCAGCGTAGGGACAGGGTACCAAGAGACCCAGTACTTC.

The chain joins TRBV7-2 to TRBJ1-2; D uncertain. Trimming cost V 3 bases and J 7 bases, with 12 bases left between them. The germline gives CDR1 SGHTA, CDR2 FQGNSA. The CDR3 consists of 13 residues. The CDR3 loop is CASSLILGGGYTF. The CDR3, as DNA: TGTGCCAGCAGCTTGATCCTGGGAGGTGGCTACACCTTC.

This chain connects TRBV4-1 to TRBJ1-2; a weak D match, TRBD1 (6 bases). This CDR3 has 15 amino acids. The germline V and J ends were trimmed by 0 bases and 4 bases, with 12 bases remaining between them. The germline CDR1 and CDR2 sequences are MGHRA and YSYEKL. CDR3 DNA sequence: TGCGCCAGCAGCCAAGACCCAAGGGGGTCCTATGGCTACACCTTC. Translation gives CASSQDPRGSYGYTF.

A few counts support this clone. The CDR3 here is CASRVQGFGTEAFF. The CDR3, as DNA: TGTGCCAGCAGGGTACAGGGCTTCGGCACTGAAGCTTTCTTT. The J gene is TRBJ1-1, the V gene TRBV2; tentatively, D is TRBD1 (6 bases). Germline CDR1 and CDR2: SNHLY and FYNNEI. The CDR3 loop spans 14 amino acids. Trimming removed 6 bases from V and 4 bases from J, with 15 bases in between.

The chain is built from TRBV7-9 and TRBJ1-3, with 11 bases fitting TRBD1. Germline lookup yields CDR1 SEHNR and CDR2 FQNEAQ (reference sequence). The CDR3 is made up of 16 amino acids. After removal of 5 bases from V and 6 bases from J, the junction contained 9 bases not matched to a gene. The CDR3, as DNA: TGTGCCAGCAGCCCTTTATGGGGACAGGGGGAAAACACCATATATTTT. It specifies CASSPLWGQGENTIYF.

The rearrangement links TRBV5-1 to TRBJ2-5; a possible D gene is TRBD1 (6 bases). The J call may be mistaken, given a closer DNA end match to TRBJ2-7. Germline V gene sequence: CDR1 SGHRS, CDR2 YFSETQ. The CDR3 totals 15 residues. CDR3 sequence: CASSLGAGAPIEQYF. The CDR3 nucleotides are TGCGCCAGCAGCTTGGGAGCAGGGGCTCCGATCGAGCAGTACTTC.

There are a few counts of this clone. The chain carries TRBV6-6 and TRBJ1-5; D uncertain. The CDR3 runs 14 residues. Germline CDR1 MNHNY, CDR2 SVGAGI (reference sequence). V was shortened by 6 bases and J by 2 bases, with 11 bases between the two germline ends. CDR3 sequence (DNA): TGTGCCAGCAGGGCGGGTAGTGGCAATCAGCCCCAGCATTTT. Translation gives CASRAGSGNQPQHF.

The DNA for the CDR3 is TGTGCCTGGAGGGGGACAGAAATCTATGGCTACACCTTC. It encodes CAWRGTEIYGYTF. The chain carries TRBV30 and TRBJ1-2, with 7 bases fitting TRBD1. The CDR3 covers 13 residues. J gave up 4 bases and V 3 bases, and 5 bases lay outside the gene matches. Germline CDR1 and CDR2: GTSNPN and SVGIG (reference sequence).

This chain links TRBV9 with TRBJ2-1; D is possibly TRBD2 (6 bases). CDR1 and CDR2 from the germline V gene are SGDLS and YYNGEE. V was shortened by 3 bases and J by 1 base, with 8 bases between the two germline ends. This CDR3 has 14 amino acids. The CDR3 spells CASSDGLSYNEQFF. CDR3 sequence (DNA): TGTGCCAGCAGCGACGGACTATCCTACAATGAGCAGTTCTTC.

This clone was seen more than once but under ten times. The V call is TRBV29-1, the J call TRBJ1-2; D perhaps matches TRBD1 (5 bases). Per germline, CDR1 SQVTM and CDR2 ANQGSEA. Trimming cost V 2 bases and J 8 bases, with 15 bases left between them. This CDR3 spans 13 amino acids. The CDR3, as DNA: TGCAGCGTTGAAAGCGGGGGAGGTCGCGGCTACACCTTC. Its translation is CSVESGGGRGYTF.

V gene TRBV19 combines with J gene TRBJ2-4; TRBD2 matches at 8 bases. Trimming cost V 3 bases and J 6 bases; bases outside gene matches: 10. CDR3 length: 16 residues. The germline gives CDR1 LNHDA, CDR2 SQIVND (reference sequence). Written as DNA, the CDR3 is TGTGCCAGTAGTATTTCGGACCGGGGGGGCCCAAACATTCAGTACTTC. Its translation is CASSISDRGGPNIQYF.

The genes are TRBV30 and TRBJ1-1; 7 bases are a match to TRBD1. Germline values: CDR1 GTSNPN, CDR2 SVGIG (reference sequence). CDR3 length equals 13 residues. Trimming cost V 7 bases and J 3 bases; bases outside gene matches: 8. The DNA for the CDR3 is TGTGCCTTACCTAATACAGGGGACACTGAAGCTTTCTTT. It codes for CALPNTGDTEAFF.

A single count supports this clone. The chain uses TRBV9 and TRBJ1-2; the match to TRBD1 covers 7 bases. The V gene end was trimmed by 3 bases and the J gene end by 3 bases; junction bases not matched to a gene: 5. Germline lookup yields CDR1 SGDLS and CDR2 YYNGEE. There are 14 residues in the CDR3. DNA of the CDR3: TGTGCCAGCAGCGCTTTCACAGGGGACTATGGCTACACCTTC. Protein sequence: CASSAFTGDYGYTF.

V gene TRBV7-2 combines with J gene TRBJ1-2, with a tentative D call TRBD1 (6 bases). The CDR3 is 14 amino acids. With 1 base removed from V and 9 bases from J, the gap between germline ends came to 15 bases. CDR1 is SGHTA, CDR2 FQGNSA, per germline. CDR3 bases: TGTGCCAGCAGCTTAGATGGGACACCCACTAGCTACACCTTC. It translates to CASSLDGTPTSYTF.

This clone was recorded a few times. CDR3 protein: CASSWTGKGYEQYF. CDR3 coding DNA: TGTGCCAGCAGCTGGACAGGGAAAGGGTACGAGCAGTACTTC. The chain couples TRBV5-5 to TRBJ2-7, with 8 bases that match TRBD1. Germline V lookup: CDR1 SGHKS, CDR2 YYEKEE (reference sequence). The CDR3 contains 14 residues. V was clipped by 3 bases and J by 4 bases; unmatched bases: 6.

DNA of the CDR3: TGTGCCAGCAGTGTAGCCGGGATTGACACTGAAGCTTTCTTT. This gives the protein CASSVAGIDTEAFF. This sequence joins TRBV2 and TRBJ1-1; D uncertain. CDR1 is SNHLY, CDR2 FYNNEI, per germline. Deletions cut 4 bases from V and 3 bases from J, with 12 bases between. This CDR3 is 14 amino acids long.